Sequencing of this T cell receptor beta chain was carried out in a study of T cell responses to AZD1222 COVID-19 vaccine. V was clipped by 7 bases and J by 3 bases, with 16 bases between them. The CDR3 is made up of 14 amino acids. From germline, CDR1 is GTSNPN and CDR2 SVGIG (reference sequence). The table came from immunoSEQ multiplex PCR; TCRdb's copy has only in-frame clones and leaves some out. This sample has about 130,000 clones, with about 92% found just once. General study results and limits: Researchers took repertoire samples only after the peak T cell response had come. The reported proportion of spike-specific TCRs targeting unmutated variant regions was nearly half. There were vaccine-associated CD4 TCRs across spike, dominant at 160-218 and 743-854.

A few counts support this clone. Its antigen is currently unknown. The sequence was obtained from an adult in good health. This sequence joins TRBV30 and TRBJ1-5, with D possibly matching TRBD1 (6 bases). Sequences were derived from peripheral blood, sampled on day 0 of AZD1222 vaccination. CDR3 loop: CAYDQGGLNQPQHF. CDR3 nucleotides: TGTGCCTACGACCAAGGGGGACTCAATCAGCCCCAGCATTTT.